Shown below are 2 T cell receptor beta chains from a single sample sequenced in a study of neurological immune-mediated disorders. In TCRdb, the 5' RACE reads were re-called with MiXCR into one record per CDR3 protein. The repertoire has under 30,000 distinct CDR3 sequences, roughly 13% of them found once; the top ten carry more than 15%. The material sequenced was PBMCs. The source is a woman aged 40 to 50 with HTLV-1-associated myelopathy (HAM/TSP).

This clonotype was seen at least ten times. V and J are TRBV5-1 and TRBJ2-3; TRBD1 might be the D (6 bases). Germline V gene lookup returns CDR1 SGHRS and CDR2 YFSETQ. CDR3 length: 15 residues. Trimming took off 0 bases at V and 1 base at J, with 9 bases between the two ends. CDR3 loop: CASSLGGTRTDTQYF. The CDR3 nucleotides read TGCGCCAGCAGCTTGGGGGGGACACGCACAGATACGCAGTATTTT.

This clonotype was seen once. This may be a read error, as it is one base from a much larger clone. The chain combines TRBV7-2 with TRBJ2-2, with D tentatively TRBD2 (7 bases). Germline CDR1 and CDR2: SGHTA and FQGNSA. CDR3 size: 16 residues. CDR3 coding DNA: TGTGCCAGCAGCTCCCTTGGGGGGGCGAACACCGGGGAGATGTTTTTT. Its protein product is CASSSLGGANTGEMFF. Using reference TRBV7-2 and TRBJ2-2 for the parts outside the CDR3, the full variable domain is GAGVSQSPSNKVTEKGKDVELRCDPISGHTALYWYRQSLGQGLEFLIYFQGNSAPDKSGLPSDRFSAERTGGSVSTLTIQRTQQEDSAVYLCASSSLGGANTGEMFFGEGSRLTVL.